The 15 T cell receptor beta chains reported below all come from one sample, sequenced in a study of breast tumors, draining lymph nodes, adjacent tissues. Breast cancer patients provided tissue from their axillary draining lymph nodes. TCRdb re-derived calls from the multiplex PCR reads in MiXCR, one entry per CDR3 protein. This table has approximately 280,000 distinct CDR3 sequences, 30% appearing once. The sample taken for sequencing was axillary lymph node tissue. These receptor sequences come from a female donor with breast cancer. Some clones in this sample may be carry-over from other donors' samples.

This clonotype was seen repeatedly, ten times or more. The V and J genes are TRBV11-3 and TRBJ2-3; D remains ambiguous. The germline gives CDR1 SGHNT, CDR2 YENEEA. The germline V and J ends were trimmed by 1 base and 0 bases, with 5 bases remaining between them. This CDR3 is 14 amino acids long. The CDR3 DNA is TGTGCCAGCAGCTTAGTGGGGAGCACAGATACGCAGTATTTT. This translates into CASSLVGSTDTQYF.

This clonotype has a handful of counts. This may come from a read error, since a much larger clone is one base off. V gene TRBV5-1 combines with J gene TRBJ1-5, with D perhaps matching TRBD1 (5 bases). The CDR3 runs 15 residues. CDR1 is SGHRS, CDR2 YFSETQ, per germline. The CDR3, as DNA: TGCGCCGGCAGCTCTCTCCCAGGGAGGAATCAGCCCCAGCATTTT. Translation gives CAGSSLPGRNQPQHF.

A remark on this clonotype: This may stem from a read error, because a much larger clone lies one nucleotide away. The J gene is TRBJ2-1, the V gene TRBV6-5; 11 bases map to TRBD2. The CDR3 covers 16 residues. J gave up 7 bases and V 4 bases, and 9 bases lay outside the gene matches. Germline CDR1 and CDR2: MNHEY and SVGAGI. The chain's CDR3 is CASSSSLAGGQNEQFF. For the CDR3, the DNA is TGTGCCAGCAGTTCCTCGTTAGCGGGAGGGCAAAATGAGCAGTTCTTC.

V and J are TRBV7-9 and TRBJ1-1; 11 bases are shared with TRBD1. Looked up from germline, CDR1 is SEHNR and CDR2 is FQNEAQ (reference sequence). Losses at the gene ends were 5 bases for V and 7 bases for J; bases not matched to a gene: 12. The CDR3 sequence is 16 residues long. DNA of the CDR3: TGTGCCAGCAGCGACCACCGGGACAGGGGGTTTGGTGAAGCTTTCTTT. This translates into CASSDHRDRGFGEAFF.

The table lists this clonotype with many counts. CDR3 amino acids: CASSDRTGPNEKLFF. DNA for the CDR3: TGCGCCAGCAGCGACCGGACAGGGCCGAATGAAAAACTGTTTTTT. The rearrangement links TRBV4-1 to TRBJ1-4; the match to TRBD1 covers 8 bases. CDR3 length equals 15 residues. V was pared by 5 bases and J by 5 bases, with 7 bases of the junction left unmatched. Germline V gives CDR1 MGHRA, CDR2 YSYEKL.

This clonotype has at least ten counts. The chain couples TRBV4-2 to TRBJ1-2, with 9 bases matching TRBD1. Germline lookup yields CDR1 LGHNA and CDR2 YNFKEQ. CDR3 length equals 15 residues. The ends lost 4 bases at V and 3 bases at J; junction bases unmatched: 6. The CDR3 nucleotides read TGTGCCAGCAGCCCAGGGACAGGGATGGACTATGGCTACACCTTC. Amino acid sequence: CASSPGTGMDYGYTF.

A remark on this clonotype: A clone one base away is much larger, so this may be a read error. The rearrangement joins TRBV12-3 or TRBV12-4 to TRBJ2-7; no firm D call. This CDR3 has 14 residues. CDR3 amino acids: CASSFQSSSDEQYF. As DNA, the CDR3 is TGTGCCAGCAGTTTCCAATCCAGCTCCGACGAGCAGTACTTC.

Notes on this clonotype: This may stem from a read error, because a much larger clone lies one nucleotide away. The CDR3 sequence: CASGFGTSGSSEQYF. The DNA for the CDR3 is TGTGCTAGTGGTTTCGGGACTAGCGGGAGCAGTGAGCAGTACTTC. The rearrangement links TRBV12-5 to TRBJ2-7; TRBD2 aligns across 14 bases. Germline V CDR1 and CDR2: LGHNT, FRNRAP. With V trimmed by 3 bases and J by 7 bases, 5 bases remained unmatched. This CDR3 contains 15 residues.

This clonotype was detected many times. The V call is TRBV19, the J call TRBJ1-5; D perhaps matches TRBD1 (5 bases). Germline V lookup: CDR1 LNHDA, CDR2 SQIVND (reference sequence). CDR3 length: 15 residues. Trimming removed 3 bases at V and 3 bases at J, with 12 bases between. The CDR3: CASSIWGFDNQPQHF. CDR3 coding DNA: TGTGCCAGTAGTATTTGGGGGTTTGACAATCAGCCCCAGCATTTT.

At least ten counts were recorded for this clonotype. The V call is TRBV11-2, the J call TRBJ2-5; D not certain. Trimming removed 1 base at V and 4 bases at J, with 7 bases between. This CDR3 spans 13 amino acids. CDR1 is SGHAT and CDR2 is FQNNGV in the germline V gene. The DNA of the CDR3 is TGTGCCAGCAGCTTAGCTTCTTCAGAGACCCAGTACTTC. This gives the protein CASSLASSETQYF.

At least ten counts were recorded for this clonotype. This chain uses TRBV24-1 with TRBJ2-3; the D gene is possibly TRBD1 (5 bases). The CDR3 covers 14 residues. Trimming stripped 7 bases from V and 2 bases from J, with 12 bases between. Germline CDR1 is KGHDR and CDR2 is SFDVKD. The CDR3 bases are TGTGCCACCAGCAGAAGGGGTAACACAGATACGCAGTATTTT. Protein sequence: CATSRRGNTDTQYF.

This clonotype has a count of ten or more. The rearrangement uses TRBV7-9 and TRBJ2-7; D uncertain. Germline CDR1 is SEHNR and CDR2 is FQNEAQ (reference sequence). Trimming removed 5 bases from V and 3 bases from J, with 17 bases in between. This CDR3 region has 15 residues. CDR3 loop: CASSIDLSPNYEQYF. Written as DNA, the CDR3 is TGTGCCAGCAGCATTGATTTGTCCCCAAACTACGAGCAGTACTTC. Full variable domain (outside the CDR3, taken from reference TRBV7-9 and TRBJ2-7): DTGVSQNPRHKITKRGQNVTFRCDPISEHNRLYWYRQTLGQGPEFLTYFQNEAQLEKSRLLSDRFSAERPKGSFSTLEIQRTEQGDSAMYLCASSIDLSPNYEQYFGPGTRLTVT.

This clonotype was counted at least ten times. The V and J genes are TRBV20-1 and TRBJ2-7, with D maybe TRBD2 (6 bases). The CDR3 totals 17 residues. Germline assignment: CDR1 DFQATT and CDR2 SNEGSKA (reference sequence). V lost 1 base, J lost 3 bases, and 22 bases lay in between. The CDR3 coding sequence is TGCAGTGCTAGAGGCAACAGCGGAGTGGGAGGCCTCTACGAGCAGTACTTC. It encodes CSARGNSGVGGLYEQYF.

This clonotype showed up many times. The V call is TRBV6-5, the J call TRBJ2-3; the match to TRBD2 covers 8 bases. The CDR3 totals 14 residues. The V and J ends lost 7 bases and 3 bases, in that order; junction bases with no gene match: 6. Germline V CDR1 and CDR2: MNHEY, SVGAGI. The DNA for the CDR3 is TGTGCCAGCACCGCGACTAGCGTAACAGATACGCAGTATTTT. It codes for CASTATSVTDTQYF.

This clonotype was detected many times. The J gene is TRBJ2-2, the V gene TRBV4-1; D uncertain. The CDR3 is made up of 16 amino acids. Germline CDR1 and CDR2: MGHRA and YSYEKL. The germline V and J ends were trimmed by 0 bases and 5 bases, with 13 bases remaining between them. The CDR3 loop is CASSQDGFVRTGELFF. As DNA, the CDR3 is TGCGCCAGCAGCCAAGATGGGTTCGTACGGACCGGGGAGCTGTTTTTT.